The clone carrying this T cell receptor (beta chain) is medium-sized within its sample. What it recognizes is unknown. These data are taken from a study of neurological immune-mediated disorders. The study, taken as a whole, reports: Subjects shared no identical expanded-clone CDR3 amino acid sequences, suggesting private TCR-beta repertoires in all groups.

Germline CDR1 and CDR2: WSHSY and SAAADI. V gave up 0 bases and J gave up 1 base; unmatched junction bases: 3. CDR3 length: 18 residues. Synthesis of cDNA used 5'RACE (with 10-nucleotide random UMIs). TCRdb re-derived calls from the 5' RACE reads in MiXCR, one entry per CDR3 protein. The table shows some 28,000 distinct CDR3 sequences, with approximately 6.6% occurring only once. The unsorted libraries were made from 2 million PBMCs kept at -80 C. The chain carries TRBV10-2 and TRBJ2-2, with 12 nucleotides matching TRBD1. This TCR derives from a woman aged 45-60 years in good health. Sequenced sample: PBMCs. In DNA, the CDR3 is TGCGCCAGCAGTGAGTCGGGACAGGGGGCTGTGAACACCGGGGAGCTGTTTTTT. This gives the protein CASSESGQGAVNTGELFF.